A single sample is the source of the 2 T cell receptor beta chains below, sequenced in a study of T cells in Graves' hyperthyroidism and ophthalmopathy. Amplified TCR beta CDR3 regions derived from RNA transcripts. RT-PCR in the first round (using the HTBI primer set) targeted the TCR CDR3. TCRdb reprocessed the multiplex PCR reads via MiXCR and lists one record per CDR3 protein. Of under 400,000 distinct CDR3 sequences listed, roughly 15% are singletons. The sequencing input was blood. The receptors here all came from a man between 25 and 39 years old with Graves' hyperthyroidism.

This clonotype was seen repeatedly, ten times or more. The rearrangement links TRBV7-8 to TRBJ2-7; TRBD2 might be the D (6 bases). This CDR3 is built from 15 residues. The V gene lost 5 bases and the J gene lost 6 bases, with 20 bases spanning the gap. In germline, CDR1 is SGHVS, CDR2 FQNEAQ. CDR3 protein: CASSPGALGEVEQYF. The DNA of the CDR3 is TGTGCCAGCAGCCCCGGGGCATTGGGGGAGGTCGAGCAGTACTTC.

This clonotype came up many times. The chain is built from TRBV28 and TRBJ2-2, with D possibly TRBD2 on 6 matching bases. This CDR3 is 15 amino acids long. Germline-derived CDR1 and CDR2 are MDHEN and SYDVKM. V was clipped by 6 bases and J by 0 bases, with 11 bases between them. The CDR3 nucleotides are TGTGCCAGCAGAGCGACTAGGCCGAACACCGGGGAGCTGTTTTTT. Translated, it gives CASRATRPNTGELFF.